The 6 T cell receptor beta chains below come from one sample, sequenced in a study of response to subunit inactivated influenza vaccine (dated by TCRdb to between 2018 and 2020). Preparation of the library involved RT-PCR. Instrument used: Illumina HiSeq 2500. Using fastp at Q25 and MiXCR, TCRdb reprocessed the public reads and kept productive beta chains. Each record represents a unique CDR3 protein, reported with the most common genes and DNA among its rows. The sample table lists about 190,000 distinct CDR3 sequences, approximately 15% of them with a count of one. The biggest ten clones account for 26% of the sample. This specimen was CD8+ T cells sorted from PBMCs, taken 5 days after vaccination. The receptors originated from a man in his fifties who received an inactivated influenza vaccine. Donor details come from another sample of the same person, matched by shared clones.

This sequence joins TRBV27 and TRBJ1-2; the match to TRBD1 covers 9 bases. V trimming: 3 bases; J trimming: 8 bases; junction bases outside the gene matches: 16. CDR3 length equals 17 residues. Germline assignment: CDR1 MNHEY and CDR2 SMNVEV (reference sequence). Here the CDR3 reads CASSFVVPGQGKAGYTF. The CDR3 nucleotides read TGTGCCAGCAGTTTCGTGGTTCCGGGACAGGGAAAGGCAGGCTACACCTTC.

J is TRBJ1-2 and V is TRBV6-2 or TRBV6-3; no firm D call. The CDR3 has 13 residues. Germline lookup yields CDR1 MNHEY and CDR2 SVGEGT. Trimming shortened V by 6 bases and J by 1 base, and 9 bases separated the two germline ends. CDR3 loop: CASRTVYNYGYTF. Here the CDR3 DNA reads TGTGCCAGCAGGACGGTTTATAACTATGGCTACACCTTC.

The chain uses TRBV5-6 and TRBJ2-1; 7 positions match TRBD2. The CDR3 loop spans 17 amino acids. The V and J ends lost 1 base and 0 bases, in that order; junction bases with no gene match: 7. The germline V gene has CDR1 SGHDT and CDR2 YYEEEE. The CDR3 sequence is CASSLRTSLISYNEQFF. Written as DNA, the CDR3 is TGTGCCAGCAGCTTGCGGACTAGTTTAATCTCCTACAATGAGCAGTTCTTC.

This chain uses TRBV20-1 with TRBJ2-1; TRBD1 might be the D (5 bases). Looked up from germline, CDR1 is DFQATT and CDR2 is SNEGSKA (reference sequence). This CDR3 is built from 15 residues. The V end lost 1 base, the J end lost 4 bases, and 14 bases lay between the germline ends. The CDR3 reads CSARARDYPYNEQFF. DNA of the CDR3: TGCAGTGCTAGAGCCAGGGATTATCCGTACAATGAGCAGTTCTTC.

The chain uses TRBV4-3 and TRBJ2-7; D is unclear. Germline V gene lookup returns CDR1 LGHNA and CDR2 YSLEER. The length of the CDR3 is 15 residues. V lost 0 bases, J lost 2 bases, and 11 bases lay in between. The chain's CDR3 is CASSQEFGSTYEQYF. The DNA of the CDR3 is TGCGCCAGCAGCCAAGAGTTTGGCAGTACCTACGAGCAGTACTTC.

CDR3 amino acids: CASSQVRSSYNSPLHF. The CDR3 coding sequence is TGCGCCAGCAGCCAAGTCCGGAGCTCCTATAATTCACCCCTCCACTTT. The chain couples TRBV4-3 to TRBJ1-6; no clear D. Trimming shortened V by 1 base and J by 0 bases, and 7 bases separated the two germline ends. Germline CDR1 and CDR2: LGHNA and YSLEER. The length of the CDR3 is 16 residues.